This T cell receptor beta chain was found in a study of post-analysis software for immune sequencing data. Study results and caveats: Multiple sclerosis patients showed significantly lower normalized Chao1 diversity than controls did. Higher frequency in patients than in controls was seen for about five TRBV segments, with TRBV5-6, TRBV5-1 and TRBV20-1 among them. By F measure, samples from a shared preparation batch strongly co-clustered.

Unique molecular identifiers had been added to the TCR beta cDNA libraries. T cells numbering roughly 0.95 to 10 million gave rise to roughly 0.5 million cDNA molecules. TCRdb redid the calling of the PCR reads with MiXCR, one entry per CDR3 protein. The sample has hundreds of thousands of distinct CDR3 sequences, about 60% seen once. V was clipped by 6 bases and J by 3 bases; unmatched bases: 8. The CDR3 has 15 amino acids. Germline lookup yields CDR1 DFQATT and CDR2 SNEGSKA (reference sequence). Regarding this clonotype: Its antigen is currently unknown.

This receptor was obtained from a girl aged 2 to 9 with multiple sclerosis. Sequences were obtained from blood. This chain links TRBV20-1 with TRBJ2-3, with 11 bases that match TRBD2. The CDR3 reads CSATGTSGSTDTQYF. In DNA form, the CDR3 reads TGCAGTGCCACCGGGACTAGCGGTTCTACAGATACGCAGTATTTT.